This TCR beta chain was sequenced during a study of shared clonotypes between healthy human individuals. Here immunoSEQ multiplex PCR was the method, and the copy in TCRdb shows in-frame clones only, minus some. The profile shows 760,000 or so clones, 96% of them singletons. Per the germline V gene, CDR1 is MNHEY and CDR2 is SMNVEV (reference sequence). The CDR3 totals 12 residues. The germline V and J ends were trimmed by 4 bases and 2 bases, with 6 bases remaining between them. Naive CD8 cells were CD45RO-negative, positively selected for CCR7, excluding terminally differentiated effector memory CD45RA+ cells.

This clonotype was sampled from a man in his thirties or forties in good health. The specimen sequenced was naive CD8+ T cells sorted from blood. The chain uses TRBV27 and TRBJ2-7; no reliable D call. CDR3 sequence reads: CASSSRTYEQYF. DNA for the CDR3: TGTGCCAGCAGTTCCCGGACCTACGAGCAGTACTTC.